This TCR beta chain is from a study of T cell repertoires and HLA-DP antigens. At the level of the study: CD4+ T cells were cocultured with HeLa cells expressing HLA-DP.

Germline loops: CDR1 SGHAT, CDR2 FQNNGV. Trimming stripped 4 bases from V and 1 base from J, with 5 bases between. CDR3 length equals 14 residues. This clone appeared once. The target antigen is unknown. Generated by immunoSEQ multiplex PCR, the TCRdb table keeps only in-frame clones and is missing some. The table has 85,000 to 90,000 clones, 86% seen once. The chain links TRBV11-2 to TRBJ2-6; D gene uncertain. Sequenced: CD4+ T cells from PBMCs. The TCR comes from a man in his fifties or sixties in good health and CMV-seronegative. CDR3 region: CASSSVSGANVLTF. The DNA for the CDR3 is TGTGCCAGCAGCTCAGTGTCTGGGGCCAACGTCCTGACTTTC. The entire variable domain, with the rest obtained from reference TRBV11-2 and TRBJ2-6, is as follows: EAGVAQSPRYKIIEKRQSVAFWCNPISGHATLYWYQQILGQGPKLLIQFQNNGVVDDSQLPKDRFSAERLKGVDSTLKIQPAKLEDSAVYLCASSSVSGANVLTFGAGSRLTVL.